Listed here are 29 T cell receptor beta chains from one sample, sequenced in a study of T cells in Graves' hyperthyroidism and ophthalmopathy. Template material for amplifying TCR beta CDR3 regions consisted of RNA transcripts. Primed by the HTBI set, a first-round RT-PCR was run on the TCR CDR3. One entry per CDR3 protein results from TCRdb running MiXCR on the multiplex PCR reads. The sample gives roughly 500,000 distinct CDR3 sequences, approximately 24% of which show up once; around 11% is in the top ten. The sequencing input was blood. These receptors were taken from a woman in her twenties or thirties with Graves' ophthalmopathy.

This clonotype was counted at least ten times. The J gene is TRBJ2-7, the V gene TRBV7-9; D call uncertain. The CDR3 spans 13 residues. The V gene's germline CDR1 is SEHNR and CDR2 FQNEAQ (reference sequence). V lost 6 bases to trimming and J lost 0 bases, with 9 bases between them. CDR3 region: CASSLDLSYEQYF. CDR3 DNA: TGTGCCAGCAGTTTGGACCTCTCCTACGAGCAGTACTTC.

At least ten counts were recorded for this clonotype. The chain combines TRBV7-8 with TRBJ2-7, with D possibly matching TRBD2 (5 bases). Per germline, CDR1 SGHVS and CDR2 FQNEAQ. The V end was cut by 11 bases, the J end by 2 bases, with 16 bases between. CDR3 length: 13 amino acids. The CDR3 sequence is CASARRAAYEQYF. In DNA form, the CDR3 reads TGTGCCTCGGCGCGGCGGGCTGCCTACGAGCAGTACTTC.

Many counts were recorded for this clonotype. A read error may produce the germline difference seen at one junction end. The chain couples TRBV5-1 to TRBJ2-2; D is undetermined. This CDR3 spans 14 amino acids. CDR1 is SGHRS and CDR2 is YFSETQ in the germline V gene. CDR3 residues: CASSFSGDTGELFF. The CDR3 coding sequence is TGTGCCAGCAGCTTCTCGGGCGACACCGGGGAGCTGTTTTTT.

This clonotype was detected many times. J is TRBJ2-5 and V is TRBV20-1; D is possibly TRBD1 or TRBD2 (6 bases each). Trimming pared 6 bases from V and 1 base from J, leaving 12 bases between. The CDR3 loop spans 13 amino acids. Germline lookup yields CDR1 DFQATT and CDR2 SNEGSKA (reference sequence). CDR3 nucleotide sequence: TGCAGTGCCCCCGAGGGGGGCCAAGAGACCCAGTACTTC. Translated: CSAPEGGQETQYF.

The rearrangement uses TRBV27 and TRBJ1-1; D not resolved. There are 15 residues in the CDR3. V was shortened by 2 bases and J by 1 base, with 11 bases between the two germline ends. The germline V gene encodes CDR1 MNHEY and CDR2 SMNVEV (reference sequence). This chain's CDR3 is CASSLDRYQNTEAFF. The CDR3 nucleotides are TGTGCCAGCAGTTTAGATAGGTACCAGAACACTGAAGCTTTCTTT.

This chain joins TRBV24-1 and TRBJ2-2; 7 bases fit TRBD1. The V gene end was trimmed by 5 bases and the J gene end by 1 base; junction bases not matched to a gene: 3. Germline V CDR1 and CDR2: KGHDR, SFDVKD. There are 15 residues in the CDR3. CDR3 sequence: CATSGAGGNTGELFF. The DNA for the CDR3 is TGTGCCACCAGTGGAGCAGGGGGGAACACCGGGGAGCTGTTTTTT.

The chain has TRBV4-1 and TRBJ2-2, with 8 nucleotides matching TRBD1. CDR3 length: 16 amino acids. V was clipped by 1 base and J by 6 bases; unmatched bases: 7. Germline values: CDR1 MGHRA, CDR2 YSYEKL. CDR3: CASSQGTGFAAGELFF. In nucleotides, the CDR3 is TGCGCCAGCAGCCAAGGGACAGGGTTCGCGGCCGGGGAGCTGTTTTTT.

The table lists this clonotype with many counts. V and J are TRBV7-9 and TRBJ1-5, with 7 bases lining up with TRBD1. Germline lookup yields CDR1 SEHNR and CDR2 FQNEAQ (reference sequence). J gave up 6 bases and V 2 bases, and 7 bases lay outside the gene matches. CDR3 length: 15 residues. The CDR3 nucleotides read TGTGCCAGCAGCTTACAAGGGGGCCAGGGTCAGCCCCAGCATTTT. It specifies CASSLQGGQGQPQHF.

The chain combines TRBV5-5 with TRBJ1-2, with D possibly being TRBD1 (6 bases). The CDR3 is 13 residues long. Trimming shortened V by 4 bases and J by 8 bases, and 15 bases separated the two germline ends. The V gene's germline CDR1 is SGHKS and CDR2 YYEKEE (reference sequence). CDR3 in DNA: TGTGCCAGCAGCCTCTACAGGGCGGAGGGCTACACCTTC. Translation gives CASSLYRAEGYTF.

This rearrangement joins TRBV25-1 to TRBJ1-1, with no clear D. This CDR3 spans 13 amino acids. V lost 7 bases and J lost 3, with 12 bases in between. Germline CDR1 reads MGHDK; CDR2 reads SYGVNS. CDR3 protein: CASNEGWDTEAFF. The CDR3 DNA reads as TGTGCCAGCAACGAGGGTTGGGACACTGAAGCTTTCTTT.

This clonotype was counted a few times. The rearrangement links TRBV10-1 to TRBJ2-2, with a weak D call TRBD2 (5 bases). Germline V gene data show CDR1 as WNHNN and CDR2 as SYGVQD (reference sequence). V lost 2 bases to trimming and J lost 3 bases, with 7 bases between them. CDR3 length equals 14 residues. In nucleotides, the CDR3 is TGCGCCAGCAGTGAGACTAGATACACCGGGGAGCTGTTTTTT. As protein: CASSETRYTGELFF.

This clonotype was seen ten or more times. This chain links TRBV25-1 with TRBJ2-7; TRBD1 aligns across 7 bases. The ends lost 2 bases at V and 0 bases at J; junction bases unmatched: 4. Germline values: CDR1 MGHDK, CDR2 SYGVNS. The CDR3 runs to 15 residues. The CDR3, as DNA: TGTGCCAGCAGTGAAGCCGGGACAGTCTCCTACGAGCAGTACTTC. Its translation: CASSEAGTVSYEQYF.

The gene calls are TRBV12-3 or TRBV12-4 and TRBJ1-5; D gene uncertain. Trimming left V 5 bases short and J 5 bases short, with 10 bases between. The CDR3 sequence is 13 residues long. The CDR3 DNA follows: TGTGCCAGCAGTCCGAGAAACCATCAGCCCCAGCATTTT. It yields the protein CASSPRNHQPQHF.

The V call is TRBV20-1, the J call TRBJ2-7, with 10 bases that match TRBD2. Trimming removed 1 base from V and 8 bases from J; junction bases left unmatched: 5. There are 13 residues in the CDR3. CDR1 and CDR2 (germline): DFQATT, SNEGSKA (reference sequence). This CDR3 is CSARVLAGAQQYF. CDR3 coding DNA: TGCAGTGCTAGAGTCCTAGCGGGAGCACAGCAGTACTTC.

This clonotype has ten or more counts. CDR3 region: CSGVFPPKGGAKNIQYF. CDR3 bases: TGCAGCGGCGTGTTTCCGCCCAAGGGGGGAGCCAAAAACATTCAGTACTTC. V usage is TRBV29-1 and J usage is TRBJ2-4; D might be TRBD1 or TRBD2, each matching 6 bases. Germline V lookup: CDR1 SQVTM, CDR2 ANQGSEA. The germline V and J ends were trimmed by 7 bases and 0 bases, with 22 bases remaining between them. The CDR3 runs 17 residues. Variable domain in full (rest from reference TRBV29-1 and TRBJ2-4): SAVISQKPSRDICQRGTSLTIQCQVDSQVTMMFWYRQQPGQSLTLIATANQGSEATYESGFVIDKFPISRPNLTFSTLTVSNMSPEDSSIYLCSGVFPPKGGAKNIQYFGAGTRLSVL.

This chain uses TRBV11-2 with TRBJ2-7; 7 positions agree with TRBD1. The V gene end was trimmed by 5 bases and the J gene end by 3 bases; junction bases not matched to a gene: 4. This CDR3 has 13 residues. The germline V gene encodes CDR1 SGHAT and CDR2 FQNNGV. CDR3 sequence (DNA): TGTGCCAGCAGCACGACAGGGTACTACGAGCAGTACTTC. Protein sequence: CASSTTGYYEQYF. Together with reference TRBV11-2 and TRBJ2-7, the CDR3 gives the full variable domain: EAGVAQSPRYKIIEKRQSVAFWCNPISGHATLYWYQQILGQGPKLLIQFQNNGVVDDSQLPKDRFSAERLKGVDSTLKIQPAKLEDSAVYLCASSTTGYYEQYFGPGTRLTVT.

This clonotype was counted ten times or more. CDR3 sequence: CASKNTGTGAYEQYF. CDR3 sequence (DNA): TGTGCCAGTAAGAACACCGGAACAGGGGCATACGAGCAGTACTTC. J is TRBJ2-7 and V is TRBV19, with 7 bases that match TRBD1. Germline V gene sequence: CDR1 LNHDA, CDR2 SQIVND (reference sequence). V was pared by 7 bases and J by 4 bases, with 13 bases of the junction left unmatched. The CDR3 is made up of 15 amino acids.

This clonotype was counted at least ten times. This chain links TRBV6-5 with TRBJ1-1, with 7 bases that match TRBD1. Germline V lookup: CDR1 MNHEY, CDR2 SVGAGI. J lost 4 bases, V lost 6 bases, and 5 bases had no gene match. The CDR3 extends over 13 amino acids. This CDR3 is CASRRQGPTEAFF. The CDR3 DNA is TGTGCCAGCAGGAGACAGGGCCCCACTGAAGCTTTCTTT.

The chain combines TRBV16 with TRBJ1-5; tentative D call: TRBD1 (5 bases). CDR3 length equals 15 residues. V was shortened by 2 bases and J by 3 bases, with 11 bases between the two germline ends. The germline V gene has CDR1 KGHSY and CDR2 FQNENV. Written as DNA, the CDR3 is TGTGCCAGCAGCCAAGGGACGGATGTCAATCAGCCCCAGCATTTT. Protein: CASSQGTDVNQPQHF.

This chain links TRBV2 with TRBJ2-1; TRBD1 aligns across 7 bases. Germline CDR1 is SNHLY and CDR2 is FYNNEI. This CDR3 is built from 16 residues. Trimming cost V 11 bases and J 1 base; bases outside gene matches: 14. The CDR3 is CAGQIRTGRSYNEQFF. CDR3 nucleotide sequence: TGTGCCGGACAGATCAGGACAGGACGATCCTACAATGAGCAGTTCTTC. Combining the CDR3 with reference TRBV2 and TRBJ2-1 gives the whole variable domain EPEVTQTPSHQVTQMGQEVILRCVPISNHLYFYWYRQILGQKVEFLVSFYNNEISEKSEIFDDQFSVERPDGSNFTLKIRSTKLEDSAMYFCAGQIRTGRSYNEQFFGPGTRLTVL.

This clonotype was observed a few times. This chain links TRBV7-2 with TRBJ1-6; D not certain. CDR1 is SGHTA and CDR2 is FQGNSA in the germline V gene. Trimming removed 5 bases from V and 13 bases from J, with 12 bases in between. There are 12 residues in the CDR3. The CDR3 nucleotides are TGTGCCAGCAGCCTAGGCCCCTCGCCCCTCCACTTT. Protein sequence: CASSLGPSPLHF.

The rearrangement links TRBV5-1 to TRBJ2-2; 7 bases agree with TRBD2. Germline V gives CDR1 SGHRS, CDR2 YFSETQ. Germline trimming cut 1 base from V and 3 bases from J; bases unmatched to any gene: 6. The CDR3 runs 16 residues. The CDR3 sequence: CASSLIWAGDTGELFF. The CDR3, as DNA: TGCGCCAGCAGCTTGATTTGGGCGGGGGACACCGGGGAGCTGTTTTTT. Based on the CDR3 plus reference TRBV5-1 and TRBJ2-2, the full variable domain is KAGVTQTPRYLIKTRGQQVTLSCSPISGHRSVSWYQQTPGQGLQFLFEYFSETQRNKGNFPGRFSGRQFSNSRSEMNVSTLELGDSALYLCASSLIWAGDTGELFFGEGSRLTVL.

This clonotype came up many times. This chain connects TRBV12-3 or TRBV12-4 to TRBJ2-5; 12 nucleotides agree with TRBD2. J lost 3 bases, V lost 6 bases, and 11 bases had no gene match. CDR3 length: 17 residues. The CDR3 coding sequence is TGTGCCAGCAGGCCCCGACTAGCGGGAGACGGTAAAGAGACCCAGTACTTC. Translating gives CASRPRLAGDGKETQYF.

This clonotype appeared many times. The chain links TRBV25-1 to TRBJ2-5, with D tentatively TRBD1 (8 bases). This CDR3 spans 16 amino acids. Germline V gene sequence: CDR1 MGHDK, CDR2 SYGVNS. V was trimmed by 2 bases and J by 4 bases, leaving 17 bases between them. CDR3 residues: CASSEIGQGGGETQYF. CDR3 nucleotide sequence: TGTGCCAGCAGTGAAATCGGACAGGGAGGGGGAGAGACCCAGTACTTC.

The rearrangement links TRBV6-5 to TRBJ2-7, with D possibly TRBD2 on 5 matching bases. The germline V and J ends were trimmed by 2 bases and 5 bases, with 13 bases remaining between them. The CDR3 length is 14 residues. CDR1 and CDR2 (germline): MNHEY, SVGAGI. The CDR3 reads CASSYRSVGDEQYF. In DNA form, the CDR3 reads TGTGCCAGCAGTTACCGGAGCGTGGGAGACGAGCAGTACTTC.

About this clonotype: A read error may be the cause here, since a much bigger clone is one base away. This chain joins TRBV7-3 and TRBJ2-5, with a weak D call TRBD1 (5 bases). Per the germline V gene, CDR1 is SGHTA and CDR2 is FQGTGA. CDR3 length: 15 amino acids. The CDR3 nucleotides are TGTGCCAGCAGCTTAACGCAAGGGGTTCAAGAGACCAAGTACTTC. As protein: CASSLTQGVQETKYF.

This clonotype was picked up many times. The chain couples TRBV20-1 to TRBJ1-1; the match to TRBD1 covers 11 bases. With V trimmed by 6 bases and J by 4 bases, 7 bases remained unmatched. In germline, CDR1 is DFQATT, CDR2 SNEGSKA (reference sequence). The CDR3 is 14 amino acids. CDR3 sequence: CSAPKGTGGTEAFF. CDR3 nucleotides: TGCAGTGCCCCAAAGGGGACAGGGGGCACTGAAGCTTTCTTT.

This clonotype has a handful of counts. Written as DNA, the CDR3 is TGTGCCAGCAGTAACCCCCCGCGGGCTAGCGGGGGGTTCTCCTACGAGCAGTACTTC. Amino acids: CASSNPPRASGGFSYEQYF. J is TRBJ2-7 and V is TRBV27; 11 positions match TRBD2. The ends lost 5 bases at V and 0 bases at J; junction bases unmatched: 15. The germline gives CDR1 MNHEY, CDR2 SMNVEV (reference sequence). This CDR3 is built from 19 residues.

This clonotype was detected many times. This chain links TRBV19 with TRBJ2-5, with D possibly called TRBD1 or TRBD2 (6 bases each). The CDR3 loop spans 14 amino acids. The germline CDR1 and CDR2 sequences are LNHDA and SQIVND (reference sequence). Trimming stripped 9 bases from V and 3 bases from J, with 17 bases between. The CDR3 loop is CASKPYREEETQYF. In DNA form, the CDR3 reads TGTGCCAGCAAACCCTACAGGGAGGAAGAGACCCAGTACTTC.